The 17 T cell receptor beta chains in this list originate from one sample, sequenced in a study of cytomegalovirus exposure and HLA in healthy donors. Primers included in the PCR were 60 Vbeta and 13 Jbeta primers. The protocol was immunoSEQ multiplex PCR, while the TCRdb copy is restricted to in-frame clones and leaves out a portion. The data hold approximately 150,000 clones, with roughly 80% observed a single time. Sequencing was carried out using PBMCs. The receptors derive from a man aged 18 to 30 in good health and CMV-seronegative.

The chain joins TRBV9 to TRBJ2-5; 9 bases fit TRBD2. Germline CDR1 and CDR2: SGDLS and YYNGEE. V was clipped by 0 bases and J by 1 base; unmatched bases: 4. This CDR3 spans 16 amino acids. The CDR3 nucleotides are TGTGCCAGCAGCGTAGATGGCGGGGGGGTCCAAGAGACCCAGTACTTC. It is translated as CASSVDGGGVQETQYF.

The rearrangement links TRBV4-1 to TRBJ2-7; D is possibly TRBD2 (6 bases). The CDR3 is made up of 15 amino acids. Germline V CDR1 and CDR2: MGHRA, YSYEKL. Trimming took off 2 bases at V and 0 bases at J, with 11 bases between the two ends. This CDR3 reads CASSQSGTGSYEQYF. Here the CDR3 DNA reads TGCGCCAGCAGCCAATCCGGGACTGGCTCCTACGAGCAGTACTTC.

V gene TRBV7-9 combines with J gene TRBJ2-1; 8 nucleotides align to TRBD2. Germline V CDR1 and CDR2: SEHNR, FQNEAQ (reference sequence). The V gene end was trimmed by 3 bases and the J gene end by 7 bases; junction bases not matched to a gene: 2. The length of the CDR3 is 13 residues. CDR3 DNA sequence: TGTGCCAGCAGCTTGACTAGCGCAAATGAGCAGTTCTTC. Protein: CASSLTSANEQFF. Complete variable domain (other parts from reference TRBV7-9 and TRBJ2-1): DTGVSQNPRHKITKRGQNVTFRCDPISEHNRLYWYRQTLGQGPEFLTYFQNEAQLEKSRLLSDRFSAERPKGSFSTLEIQRTEQGDSAMYLCASSLTSANEQFFGPGTRLTVL.

The chain joins TRBV27 to TRBJ2-1; D possibly corresponds to TRBD1 (5 bases). V lost 6 bases and J 0 bases, leaving 12 bases between the germline ends. The germline V gene encodes CDR1 MNHEY and CDR2 SMNVEV (reference sequence). The CDR3 is 15 amino acids. CDR3 sequence reads: CASRLTGSSYNEQFF. The CDR3, as DNA: TGTGCCAGCAGGTTAACAGGTAGCTCCTACAATGAGCAGTTCTTC.

The chain carries TRBV2 and TRBJ1-1, with TRBD1 as a possible D gene (5 bases). Trimming took off 2 bases at V and 7 bases at J, with 14 bases between the two ends. The germline CDR1 and CDR2 sequences are SNHLY and FYNNEI. The CDR3 is 14 amino acids. This chain's CDR3 is CASSEFVGQVEAFF. Here the CDR3 DNA reads TGTGCCAGCAGTGAATTTGTGGGGCAGGTTGAAGCTTTCTTT.

V usage is TRBV9 and J usage is TRBJ2-1, with 7 bases matching TRBD1. The CDR3 has 15 amino acids. V was clipped by 3 bases and J by 6 bases; unmatched bases: 9. The germline CDR1 and CDR2 sequences are SGDLS and YYNGEE. CDR3 sequence reads: CASSGRDSQPNEQFF. The CDR3 coding sequence is TGTGCCAGCAGCGGCCGGGACAGCCAGCCCAATGAGCAGTTCTTC.

The chain's CDR3 is CASSSRQVAFYGYTF. The CDR3 DNA reads TGTGCCAGCAGCTCAAGACAGGTTGCTTTCTATGGCTACACCTTC. This chain uses TRBV7-8 with TRBJ1-2, with a weak D call TRBD1 (6 bases). Germline V gene sequence: CDR1 SGHVS, CDR2 FQNEAQ. V was shortened by 4 bases and J by 4 bases, with 16 bases between the two germline ends. The CDR3 totals 15 residues. Supplemented by reference TRBV7-8 and TRBJ1-2, the full variable domain reads GAGVSQSPRYKVAKRGQDVALRCDPISGHVSLFWYQQALGQGPEFLTYFQNEAQLDKSGLPSDRFFAERPEGSVSTLKIQRTQQEDSAVYLCASSSRQVAFYGYTFGSGTRLTVV.

This clone showed up just a few times. This chain's CDR3 is CASSYWRCNEKLFF. For the CDR3, the DNA is TGTGCCAGCAGTTACTGGCGGTGTAATGAAAAACTGTTTTTT. The V and J genes are TRBV6-8 and TRBJ1-4; D ambiguous. Germline V gene lookup returns CDR1 MNHGY and CDR2 SAAAGT. The V and J ends lost 1 base and 4 bases respectively, with 7 bases between them. This CDR3 spans 14 amino acids.

This clone was seen a handful of times. The V gene is TRBV4-1, the J gene TRBJ1-5; 10 bases are shared with TRBD1. With V trimmed by 0 bases and J by 7 bases, 6 bases remained unmatched. This CDR3 region has 16 residues. Germline V gene lookup returns CDR1 MGHRA and CDR2 YSYEKL. The CDR3: CASSQDLGTGDQPQHF. The DNA of the CDR3 is TGCGCCAGCAGCCAAGATCTCGGGACAGGGGACCAGCCCCAGCATTTT.

The chain combines TRBV5-1 with TRBJ1-1; tentative D call: TRBD1 (5 bases). Trimming stripped 0 bases from V and 4 bases from J, with 16 bases between. Per the germline V gene, CDR1 is SGHRS and CDR2 is YFSETQ. This CDR3 is built from 16 residues. The DNA for the CDR3 is TGCGCCAGCAGCTTGGCCTTGGGGGGTGCGGGCACTGAAGCTTTCTTT. It encodes CASSLALGGAGTEAFF.

This chain uses TRBV6-5 with TRBJ1-2; TRBD1 aligns across 7 bases. Germline V gives CDR1 MNHEY, CDR2 SVGAGI. The CDR3 runs 15 residues. V lost 6 bases to trimming and J lost 3 bases; unmatched junction nucleotides: 10. This CDR3 reads CASRRSGTADYGYTF. In DNA, the CDR3 is TGTGCCAGCAGGCGGTCTGGGACAGCAGACTATGGCTACACCTTC.

The V gene is TRBV19, the J gene TRBJ2-2, with D possibly matching TRBD1 (6 bases). The CDR3 is 14 residues long. The V and J ends lost 6 bases and 4 bases respectively, with 12 bases between them. CDR1 is LNHDA, CDR2 SQIVND, per germline (reference sequence). The CDR3 sequence is CASRGQGPTGELFF. The CDR3 DNA follows: TGTGCCAGTAGGGGGCAGGGGCCCACCGGGGAGCTGTTTTTT.

The V call is TRBV4-1, the J call TRBJ2-3; the D gene is possibly TRBD1 (6 bases). The CDR3 runs 15 residues. Germline V lookup: CDR1 MGHRA, CDR2 YSYEKL. The ends were cut back, 1 base at V and 2 bases at J, with 10 bases in the middle. CDR3 amino acids: CASSQVGALTDTQYF. The CDR3 region has the DNA TGCGCCAGCAGCCAAGTGGGGGCCCTCACAGATACGCAGTATTTT.

V and J are TRBV19 and TRBJ1-2; D possibly corresponds to TRBD1 (6 bases). Germline CDR1 reads LNHDA; CDR2 reads SQIVND (reference sequence). The CDR3 is 13 residues long. V gave up 8 bases and J gave up 7 bases, with 17 bases separating them. The CDR3: CASPQRGALGYTF. The CDR3 DNA sequence: TGTGCCAGTCCACAGCGGGGGGCGCTTGGCTACACCTTC.

V and J are TRBV5-1 and TRBJ1-2; 7 bases fit TRBD1. The CDR3 sequence is 14 residues long. Germline V lookup: CDR1 SGHRS, CDR2 YFSETQ. V was pared by 1 base and J by 8 bases, with 8 bases of the junction left unmatched. The CDR3 region has the DNA TGCGCCAGCAGCTTGACAGGGGAGCTCCTAGGCTACACCTTC. Its translation: CASSLTGELLGYTF.

The genes are TRBV5-5 and TRBJ1-1; no firm D call. This CDR3 region has 15 residues. Germline V gene sequence: CDR1 SGHKS, CDR2 YYEKEE (reference sequence). Trimming stripped 1 base from V and 0 bases from J, with 10 bases between. The CDR3 loop is CASSLRQPLNTEAFF. The CDR3 DNA reads as TGTGCCAGCAGCTTGAGACAACCGCTGAACACTGAAGCTTTCTTT.

This chain connects TRBV27 to TRBJ2-4; maybe TRBD2 (6 bases). This CDR3 has 16 residues. The V and J ends lost 6 bases and 9 bases respectively, with 24 bases between them. The V gene's germline CDR1 is MNHEY and CDR2 SMNVEV (reference sequence). The CDR3 loop reads CASSRQTTGPGGIQYF. In DNA, the CDR3 is TGTGCCAGCAGCCGCCAAACGACGGGACCCGGGGGCATTCAGTACTTC.